These T cell receptor beta chains were read from a single sample in a study of T cells in Graves' hyperthyroidism and ophthalmopathy. One entry per CDR3 protein results from TCRdb running MiXCR on the multiplex PCR reads. Here the sample spans roughly 580,000 distinct CDR3 sequences, around 14% being singletons. Specimen: blood. All receptors derive from a woman aged 25-40 years with Graves' hyperthyroidism that later progressed to Graves' ophthalmopathy. Each CDR3 is given with its conserved first and last residue. Fields, in order: V gene, D gene, J gene, CDR3 protein. D genes are given only for firm matches.

V gene: TRBV7-9
D gene: TRBD2
J gene: TRBJ2-5
CDR3 protein: CASSRTSGTQETQYF

V gene: TRBV28
D gene: .
J gene: TRBJ2-1
CDR3 protein: CASSLGGGARREQFF

V gene: TRBV29-1
D gene: .
J gene: TRBJ2-5
CDR3 protein: CSVEGGRILETQYF

V gene: TRBV12-5
D gene: TRBD1
J gene: TRBJ1-6
CDR3 protein: CASGPGTGDSPLHF

V gene: TRBV6-2/TRBV6-3
D gene: .
J gene: TRBJ2-7
CDR3 protein: CASSSSGRRYEQYF

V gene: TRBV5-1
D gene: TRBD2
J gene: TRBJ2-2
CDR3 protein: CASSLGLAGSGELFF

V gene: TRBV11-3
D gene: TRBD2
J gene: TRBJ2-1
CDR3 protein: CASSRSEVTSGSINEQFF

V gene: TRBV3-1
D gene: TRBD1
J gene: TRBJ2-7
CDR3 protein: CASSLGQVAYEQYF

V gene: TRBV20-1
D gene: .
J gene: TRBJ1-2
CDR3 protein: CSASLQGIENYGYTF

V gene: TRBV4-1
D gene: .
J gene: TRBJ2-2
CDR3 protein: CASSQVGTSYQRNTGELFF

V gene: TRBV20-1
D gene: .
J gene: TRBJ1-6
CDR3 protein: CSAPQGVNSPLHF

V gene: TRBV12-3/TRBV12-4
D gene: .
J gene: TRBJ2-3
CDR3 protein: CASSWQVIDTQYF

V gene: TRBV3-2
D gene: .
J gene: TRBJ1-1
CDR3 protein: CASSQPGRPLNTEAFF

V gene: TRBV11-2
D gene: TRBD2
J gene: TRBJ2-3
CDR3 protein: CASSLLAGLTDTQYF

V gene: TRBV9
D gene: .
J gene: TRBJ1-4
CDR3 protein: CATFHQGLEKLFF

V gene: TRBV28
D gene: TRBD1
J gene: TRBJ2-7
CDR3 protein: CASSNHGTAVSYEQYF

V gene: TRBV28
D gene: TRBD1
J gene: TRBJ2-7
CDR3 protein: CASSSSGTGNYEQYF